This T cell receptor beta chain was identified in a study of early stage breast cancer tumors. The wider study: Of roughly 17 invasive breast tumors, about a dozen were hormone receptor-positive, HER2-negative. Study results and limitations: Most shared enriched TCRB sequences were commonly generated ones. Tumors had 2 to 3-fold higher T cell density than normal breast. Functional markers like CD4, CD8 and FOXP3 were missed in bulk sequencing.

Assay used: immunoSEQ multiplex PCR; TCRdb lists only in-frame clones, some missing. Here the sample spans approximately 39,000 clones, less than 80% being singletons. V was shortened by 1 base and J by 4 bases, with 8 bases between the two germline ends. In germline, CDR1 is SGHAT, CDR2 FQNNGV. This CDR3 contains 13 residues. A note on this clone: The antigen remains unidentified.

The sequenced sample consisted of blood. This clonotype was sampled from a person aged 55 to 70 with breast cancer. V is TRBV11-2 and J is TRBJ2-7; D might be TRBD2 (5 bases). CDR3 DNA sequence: TGTGCCAGCAGCTTAGCGCCGGGGTACGAGCAGTACTTC. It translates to CASSLAPGYEQYF.